The 15 T cell receptor beta chains below all came from one sample that was sequenced in a study of T cell changes during pregnancy in multiple sclerosis. The method was immunoSEQ multiplex PCR; TCRdb's version includes in-frame clones alone and lacks a portion of them. The data hold 50,000 to 60,000 clones, with approximately 90% observed a single time. The sample was CD4+ T cells from peripheral blood mononuclear cells, taken in the first trimester of pregnancy. The receptors were sampled from a female donor with multiple sclerosis, enrolled in a pregnancy study.

This clone showed up many times. The chain couples TRBV7-6 to TRBJ1-2; D unclear. Trimming took off 2 bases at V and 5 bases at J, with 12 bases between the two ends. The CDR3 sequence is 14 residues long. CDR1 is SGHVS and CDR2 is FNYEAQ in the germline V gene. The CDR3 loop reads CASSLLGQSYGYTF. In DNA, the CDR3 is TGTGCCAGCAGCTTACTTGGGCAGTCTTATGGCTACACCTTC.

The J gene is TRBJ1-2, the V gene TRBV7-2; 7 bases line up with TRBD1. After removal of 2 bases from V and 2 bases from J, the junction contained 5 bases not matched to a gene. This CDR3 contains 15 residues. Germline lookup yields CDR1 SGHTA and CDR2 FQGNSA. CDR3 nucleotides: TGTGCCAGCAGCTTATCAAAGGGGGCCAACTATGGCTACACCTTC. Protein: CASSLSKGANYGYTF.

Of note for this clone: This specimen includes other DNA sequences encoding the same CDR3. The chain is built from TRBV5-4 and TRBJ2-1; 8 nucleotides align to TRBD1. The CDR3 contains 15 residues. V dropped 5 bases and J dropped 4; count of bases not matched to a gene: 8. Germline V gives CDR1 SGHNT, CDR2 YYREEE (reference sequence). In DNA form, the CDR3 reads TGTGCCAGCAGGTCTACAGGGGGTCGGTACAATGAGCAGTTCTTC. It encodes CASRSTGGRYNEQFF.

The rearrangement links TRBV6-5 to TRBJ2-7; D uncertain. V was clipped by 6 bases and J by 3 bases, with 6 bases between them. This CDR3 comprises 11 residues. Germline CDR1 MNHEY, CDR2 SVGAGI. This chain's CDR3 is CASRRDYEQYF. The CDR3 nucleotides read TGTGCCAGCAGGAGAGACTACGAGCAGTACTTC.

V usage is TRBV5-4 and J usage is TRBJ1-3, with D uncertain. The CDR3 extends over 13 amino acids. CDR1 and CDR2 from the germline V gene are SGHNT and YYREEE (reference sequence). V dropped 2 bases and J dropped 4 bases, with 7 bases sitting between them. CDR3 residues: CASSFTAGNTIYF. CDR3 DNA: TGTGCCAGCAGCTTCACAGCCGGAAACACCATATATTTT.

This rearrangement joins TRBV4-3 to TRBJ1-1; D unclear. Germline CDR1 LGHNA, CDR2 YSLEER. V was pared by 1 base and J by 1 base, with 4 bases between. CDR3 length equals 13 residues. The CDR3 loop is CASSQGRNTEAFF. The CDR3 DNA reads as TGCGCCAGCAGCCAAGGCAGGAACACTGAAGCTTTCTTT.

This chain links TRBV7-2 with TRBJ2-5; D may be TRBD2 (5 bases). Trimming cost V 2 bases and J 4 bases, with 17 bases left between them. Germline assignment: CDR1 SGHTA and CDR2 FQGNSA. This CDR3 is built from 16 residues. The CDR3 reads CASSLNPRGLGETQYF. The CDR3 DNA follows: TGTGCCAGCAGCTTAAACCCCCGGGGATTGGGAGAGACCCAGTACTTC.

The chain combines TRBV19 with TRBJ2-1, with 11 bases lining up with TRBD2. In germline, CDR1 is LNHDA, CDR2 SQIVND (reference sequence). The V gene end was trimmed by 8 bases and the J gene end by 7 bases; junction bases not matched to a gene: 7. The CDR3 consists of 14 residues. CDR3 protein: CASATSGGRNEQFF. For the CDR3, the DNA is TGTGCCAGTGCCACTAGCGGGGGCAGGAATGAGCAGTTCTTC. The variable domain in full, with the rest retrieved from reference TRBV19 and TRBJ2-1, is DGGITQSPKYLFRKEGQNVTLSCEQNLNHDAMYWYRQDPGQGLRLIYYSQIVNDFQKGDIAEGYSVSREKKESFPLTVTSAQKNPTAFYLCASATSGGRNEQFFGPGTRLTVL.

The chain uses TRBV2 and TRBJ2-7; 7 bases are a match to TRBD2. In germline, CDR1 is SNHLY, CDR2 FYNNEI. The CDR3 runs to 14 residues. V shed 4 bases and J 4 bases; nucleotides not matched to a gene: 7. The CDR3 reads CASSGAGAKYEQYF. CDR3 DNA: TGTGCCAGCAGTGGGGCGGGAGCGAAGTACGAGCAGTACTTC.

The chain combines TRBV30 with TRBJ2-7; D is perhaps TRBD2 (7 bases). V was trimmed by 2 bases and J by 4 bases, leaving 33 bases between them. There are 20 residues in the CDR3. Germline V gene sequence: CDR1 GTSNPN, CDR2 SVGIG (reference sequence). The CDR3 coding sequence is TGTGCCTGGAGTCAGAGGCTTGGGAGCGGGACCCGCGGGGGCCTTTACGAGCAGTACTTC. Protein: CAWSQRLGSGTRGGLYEQYF.

V gene TRBV29-1 combines with J gene TRBJ2-7, with D maybe TRBD2 (6 bases). Per the germline V gene, CDR1 is SQVTM and CDR2 is ANQGSEA. The V and J ends lost 7 bases and 3 bases respectively, with 13 bases between them. CDR3 length: 12 residues. CDR3 sequence reads: CSGRRDGYEQYF. Here the CDR3 DNA reads TGCAGCGGACGGAGGGACGGCTACGAGCAGTACTTC.

The chain employs TRBV6-1 and TRBJ1-1; 7 nucleotides line up with TRBD1. Germline V gene sequence: CDR1 MNHNS, CDR2 SASEGT. The CDR3 loop spans 11 amino acids. V dropped 6 bases and J dropped 5; count of bases not matched to a gene: 0. The CDR3 reads CASRQGTEAFF. The CDR3 nucleotides read TGTGCCAGCAGACAGGGGACTGAAGCTTTCTTT.

The chain is built from TRBV5-8 and TRBJ1-6, with D maybe TRBD1 (6 bases). Per germline, CDR1 SGHTS and CDR2 YDEGEE. The CDR3 runs to 15 residues. V shed 2 bases and J shed 6 bases, with 12 bases lying between them. CDR3 protein: CASSLAGAGNSPLHF. The CDR3 region has the DNA TGTGCCAGCAGCTTAGCAGGGGCCGGTAATTCACCCCTCCACTTT. Supplemented by reference TRBV5-8 and TRBJ1-6, the full variable domain reads EAGVTQSPTHLIKTRGQQATLRCSPISGHTSVYWYQQALGLGLQFLLWYDEGEERNRGNFPPRFSGRQFPNYSSELNVNALELEDSALYLCASSLAGAGNSPLHFGNGTRLTVT.

The V and J genes are TRBV12-5 and TRBJ2-2; 7 bases map to TRBD1. The CDR3 extends over 16 amino acids. Germline V lookup: CDR1 LGHNT, CDR2 FRNRAP. J was trimmed by 0 bases and V by 2 bases; bases with no gene match: 3. The CDR3 DNA reads TGTGCTAGTGGTTTGTTCGGGACAGCGAACACCGGGGAGCTGTTTTTT. Its protein is CASGLFGTANTGELFF. Supplemented by reference TRBV12-5 and TRBJ2-2, the full variable domain reads DARVTQTPRHKVTEMGQEVTMRCQPILGHNTVFWYRQTMMQGLELLAYFRNRAPLDDSGMPKDRFSAEMPDATLATLKIQPSEPRDSAVYFCASGLFGTANTGELFFGEGSRLTVL.

This clone was recorded once. V and J are TRBV21-1 and TRBJ2-7; no DNA check was done on the table's D call, TRBD1. TRBV21-1 is annotated as a pseudogene. CDR3 length: 13 residues. CDR3 in amino acids: CASSKAGVYEQYF. CDR3 nucleotide sequence: TGTGCCAGCAGCAAAGCAGGGGTCTACGAGCAGTACTTC.